A selection of T cell receptor beta chains follows, all from one sample in a study of CD8+ T cells in alopecia areata. The protocol was immunoSEQ multiplex PCR, while the TCRdb copy is restricted to in-frame clones and leaves out a portion. The repertoire consists of under 150,000 clones, with 40% to 55% occurring once and the leading ten covering about 10%. The specimen was NKG2D-low CD8+ T cells sorted from blood. The receptors here all came from a human donor with alopecia areata. The CDR3 runs from the conserved cysteine through the conserved F or W.

J | V | CDR3
TRBJ2-5 | TRBV27 | CASSSLLAGQETQYF
TRBJ2-2 | TRBV29-1 | CSVEGTGVDTGELFF
TRBJ1-2 | TRBV7-6 | CASSLSTQAATGYTF
TRBJ1-5 | TRBV27 | CASSTNSNQPQHF
TRBJ2-7 | TRBV20-1 | CSARVGYEQYF
TRBJ2-5 | TRBV29-1 | CSAAGGGLQETQYF
TRBJ1-4 | TRBV5-6 | CASSGRETELFF
TRBJ2-7 | TRBV6-5 | CASSYSHEQYF
TRBJ2-7 | TRBV29-1 | CSVLDSSYEQYF
TRBJ1-2 | TRBV27 | CASRVEGYGYTF
TRBJ2-5 | TRBV29-1 | CSAYGETQYF
TRBJ2-7 | TRBV29-1 | CSVDRGREYEQYF